A selection of T cell receptor beta chains follows, all from one sample in a study of shared clonotypes between healthy human individuals. Profiled with immunoSEQ multiplex PCR; TCRdb holds only in-frame clones, not every one. The table lists 850,000 to 1,200,000 clones, more than 60% of them singletons. The sample taken for sequencing was memory CD4+ T cells sorted from blood. These receptor sequences come from a man between 18 and 35 years old in good health. Both conserved end residues are part of each CDR3. The D gene is left open where the match is weak. Expanded clones are given a class, and other clones once, few, many or no size at all.

13,.,.,TRBV11-2,TRBJ2-5,TGTGCCAGCGGGGACGGACGTCAAGAGACCCAGTACTTC,CASGDGRQETQYF
15,.,.,TRBV2,TRBJ2-1,TGTGCCAGCACCTCAAACGGGGGTCTGTACAATGAGCAGTTCTTC,CASTSNGGLYNEQFF
12,.,.,TRBV18,TRBJ1-2,TGTGCCAGCGCAGGAGCTAACTATGGCTACACCTTC,CASAGANYGYTF
14,.,.,TRBV5-4,TRBJ2-1,TGTGCCAGCAGCTTTTCTGGGGCAGGCAATGAGCAGTTCTTC,CASSFSGAGNEQFF
17,many,TRBD2,TRBV30,TRBJ2-3,TGTGCCTGGACTTCTAGCGGGTGGGAAGTCGGGGCAGATACGCAGTATTTT,CAWTSSGWEVGADTQYF
15,.,TRBD1,TRBV5-4,TRBJ1-4,TGTGCCAGCAGCAGACAGGGTAATGATTATGAAAAACTGTTTTTT,CASSRQGNDYEKLFF
13,.,.,TRBV5-1,TRBJ2-5,TGCGCCAGCAGCTACAGGGAGGCGGAGACCCAGTACTTC,CASSYREAETQYF
13,many,.,TRBV30,TRBJ1-1,TGTGCCTGGGGGGCCAAGGGATATACTGAAGCTTTCTTT,CAWGAKGYTEAFF
16,few,TRBD1,TRBV9,TRBJ2-7,TGTGCCAGCAGCGTCCAAACAGGGGGCAAAGGCTACGAGCAGTACTTC,CASSVQTGGKGYEQYF
19,few,TRBD2,TRBV10-3,TRBJ2-1,TGTGCCATCAGTGGTGCGGCTAGCGGATCCGCGGGGTCCTACAATGAGCAGTTCTTC,CAISGAASGSAGSYNEQFF
17,few,TRBD1,TRBV7-9,TRBJ2-2,TGTGCCAGCAGCCCACAATTTCGGACAGGGCGCGGCGGGGAGCTGTTTTTT,CASSPQFRTGRGGELFF
13,.,.,TRBV19,TRBJ1-2,TGTGCCAGTAGTCTCCAGAGCCCGCCCGGCTACACCTTC,CASSLQSPPGYTF
14,.,TRBD1,TRBV30,TRBJ1-6,TGTGCCTGGAGGGTAACAGGGGCAAATTCACCCCTCCACTTT,CAWRVTGANSPLHF
16,.,.,TRBV15,TRBJ2-2,TGTGCCACCAGCAGAGATCGAGGGGTGGGTCCCGGGGAGCTGTTTTTT,CATSRDRGVGPGELFF
14,.,.,TRBV9,TRBJ1-2,TGTGCCAGCAGCGTAGGCCCAGGGAACTATGGCTACACCTTC,CASSVGPGNYGYTF
13,.,.,TRBV7-2,TRBJ2-5,TGTGCCAGCAGCTTCACAAGGCAAGAGACCCAGTACTTC,CASSFTRQETQYF
12,few,.,TRBV27,TRBJ2-7,TGTGCCAGCAGCCTTACGGGGCGGGAGCAGTACTTC,CASSLTGREQYF
11,.,.,TRBV20-1,TRBJ1-2,TGCAGTCCACACAGAGGGGGGGGCTACACCTTC,CSPHRGGGYTF
14,few,.,TRBV6-4,TRBJ2-3,TGTGCCACGGCTAGGGAGCAAAGCACAGATACGCAGTATTTT,CATAREQSTDTQYF
13,few,TRBD2,TRBV10-1,TRBJ2-3,TGCGCCAGCAGTGGACTAGCTGGGGATACGCAGTATTTT,CASSGLAGDTQYF
13,.,TRBD1,TRBV6-5,TRBJ1-2,TGTGCCAGCAGACCCCGACAGGGTACTGGCTACACCTTC,CASRPRQGTGYTF
12,.,.,TRBV5-1,TRBJ2-3,TGCGCCAGCAGCGGATACACAGATACGCAGTATTTT,CASSGYTDTQYF
15,.,.,TRBV19,TRBJ1-6,TGTGCCAGTAGGGAAACAGGGACTGGAAGGTCACCCCTCCACTTT,CASRETGTGRSPLHF
17,few,TRBD2,TRBV18,TRBJ2-2,TGTGCCAGCTCACTCGGGTCCGGGACTAGCGTAACCGGGGAGCTGTTTTTT,CASSLGSGTSVTGELFF
12,once,.,TRBV7-8,TRBJ1-1,TGTGCCAGCAGCTTAGTGGCAGGGGAGGCTTTCTTT,CASSLVAGEAFF
15,many,.,TRBV2,TRBJ1-1,TGTGCCAGCAGTGAATCTGGCGGGGGAGTGACTGAAGCTTTCTTT,CASSESGGGVTEAFF
15,.,.,TRBV19,TRBJ1-2,TGTGCCAGTAGTCCCCGGTCCCTAGATCCAGGGGGCTACACCTTC,CASSPRSLDPGGYTF
15,.,TRBD2,TRBV14,TRBJ2-3,TGTGCCAGCAGCGACCGGGGGGGGCAGAGTGATACGCAGTATTTT,CASSDRGGQSDTQYF
13,few,.,TRBV5-1,TRBJ2-7,TGCGCCAGCAGCTCCGACCCCAGTTCCGAGCAGTACTTC,CASSSDPSSEQYF
14,few,.,TRBV5-6,TRBJ2-2,TGTGCCAGCAGCTTGGCTATGAACACCGGGGAGCTGTTTTTT,CASSLAMNTGELFF
14,.,TRBD2,TRBV29-1,TRBJ2-3,TGCAGCGTTGATGGGGGGGGAAACACAGATACGCAGTATTTT,CSVDGGGNTDTQYF
15,.,TRBD1,TRBV18,TRBJ1-2,TGTGCCAGCTCAGAATCCGGGACAGGGGGCGGTGGCTACACCTTC,CASSESGTGGGGYTF
16,.,.,TRBV21-1,TRBJ1-6,TGTGCCAGCAGCTCCCCCTTGATACTAAATAATTCACCCCTCCACTTT,CASSSPLILNNSPLHF
15,once,TRBD2,TRBV4-3,TRBJ2-1,TGCGCCAGCAGCCGCGGGACTAGCGGGAAAGATGAGCAGTTCTTC,CASSRGTSGKDEQFF
12,.,.,TRBV29-1,TRBJ2-1,TGCAGCGTTGTAAGGGGCCCTAGTGAGCAGTTCTTC,CSVVRGPSEQFF
13,.,.,TRBV7-2,TRBJ2-5,TGTGCCAGCAGCTTAGGCAGGGCGGAGACCCAGTACTTC,CASSLGRAETQYF
13,.,.,TRBV11-2,TRBJ2-7,TGTGCCAGCAGCCACCCGCGGAGCGCCGAGCAGTACTTC,CASSHPRSAEQYF
15,few,.,TRBV6-1,TRBJ1-2,TGTGCCAGCAGTGAATACACAGCGGTCGTCATGGGCTACACCTTC,CASSEYTAVVMGYTF
14,.,.,TRBV5-1,TRBJ1-6,TGCGCCAGCAGCTTGGGTGGGATCTACTCACCCCTCCACTTT,CASSLGGIYSPLHF
19,once,TRBD2,TRBV5-4,TRBJ2-1,TGTGCCAGCAGTCTAAACGGGCTTAGCGGGAGTAAAACCTACAATGAGCAGTTCTTC,CASSLNGLSGSKTYNEQFF
14,.,TRBD1,TRBV10-3,TRBJ2-3,TGTGCCGTTAAGACCGGGACAGGGGCGGATACGCAGTATTTT,CAVKTGTGADTQYF
18,.,.,TRBV21-1,TRBJ1-2,TGTGCCAGCAGCAAAGAGGGCAGGGGGCCGAGGGTTAGCTATGGCTACACCTTC,CASSKEGRGPRVSYGYTF
15,.,.,TRBV6-6,TRBJ1-1,TGTGCCAGCAGTTACTCGTCGGGGGGATCAACTGAAGCTTTCTTT,CASSYSSGGSTEAFF
15,.,TRBD2,TRBV5-1,TRBJ2-2,TGCGCCAGCAGCCCCTCGGGGGGACACACCGGGGAGCTGTTTTTT,CASSPSGGHTGELFF
14,.,TRBD1,TRBV7-2,TRBJ1-5,TGTGCCAGCAGCCTTGACAGGGCGGATCAGCCCCAGCATTTT,CASSLDRADQPQHF
13,.,.,TRBV2,TRBJ2-7,TGTGCCAGCAGTGCCAGACAAGAACGCGAGCAGTACTTC,CASSARQEREQYF
15,few,.,TRBV2,TRBJ2-5,TGTGCCAGCAGTGAATTTGGGGGGCTGGGTGAGACCCAGTACTTC,CASSEFGGLGETQYF
14,few,TRBD1,TRBV6-1,TRBJ2-7,TGTGCCAGCAGCCTGGGTGGGACAGTTTACGAGCAGTACTTC,CASSLGGTVYEQYF
14,few,.,TRBV5-1,TRBJ2-2,TGCGCCAGCAGCCGAACGTCTACCCCCGGGGAGCTGTTTTTT,CASSRTSTPGELFF
16,many,.,TRBV2,TRBJ1-1,TGTGCCAGCAGTGCCCCCACCAACGGGGGTTTTACTGAAGCTTTCTTT,CASSAPTNGGFTEAFF
15,.,.,TRBV5-6,TRBJ2-2,TGTGCCAGCAGCTTGGGGCTGAATATGGCCGGGGAGCTGTTTTTT,CASSLGLNMAGELFF
15,.,.,TRBV30,TRBJ1-2,TGTGCCTGGAGTGTATCATCAGGGAAGTACTATGGCTACACCTTC,CAWSVSSGKYYGYTF
15,.,.,TRBV4-3,TRBJ1-6,TGCGCCAGCAGCCAAGAAAAGGGTTTTTACTCACCCCTCCACTTT,CASSQEKGFYSPLHF
16,few,.,TRBV30,TRBJ1-6,TGTGCCTGGGGGGTCGGGGGAAGCTCCTATAATTCACCCCTCCACTTT,CAWGVGGSSYNSPLHF
15,.,TRBD2,TRBV10-1,TRBJ2-1,TGCGCCAGCAGTGAGCCCGGGACTAGCCGGAATGAGCAGTTCTTC,CASSEPGTSRNEQFF
14,.,.,TRBV9,TRBJ2-2,TGTGCCAGCAGCCAAGGGACTCTACCGGGTGGGCTGTTTTTT,CASSQGTLPGGLFF
14,.,TRBD1,TRBV5-4,TRBJ2-5,TGTGCCAGCAGGCCACAGGGGGCCGGTGAGACCCAGTACTTC,CASRPQGAGETQYF
15,.,TRBD1,TRBV5-1,TRBJ1-1,TGCGCCAGCAGAACCGGGACAGGGGGCGATGGTGAAGCTTTCTTT,CASRTGTGGDGEAFF
15,once,TRBD1,TRBV6-5,TRBJ2-2,TGTGCCAGCAGATCGCGACAGGGGACCACCGGGGAGCTGTTTTTT,CASRSRQGTTGELFF
13,.,.,TRBV6-1,TRBJ1-6,TGTGCCAGCAGTGGGGAGGTAAAATCACCCCTCCACTTT,CASSGEVKSPLHF